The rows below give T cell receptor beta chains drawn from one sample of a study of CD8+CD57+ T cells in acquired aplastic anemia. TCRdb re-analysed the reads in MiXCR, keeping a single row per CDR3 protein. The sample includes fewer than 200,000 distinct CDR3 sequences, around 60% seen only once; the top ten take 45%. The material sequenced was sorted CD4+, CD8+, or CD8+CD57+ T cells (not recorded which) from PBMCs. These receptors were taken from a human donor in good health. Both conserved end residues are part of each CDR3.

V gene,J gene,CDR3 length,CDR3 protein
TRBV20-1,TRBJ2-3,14,CSASTSGTTDTQYF
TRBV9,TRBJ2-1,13,CASSGTVSNEQFF
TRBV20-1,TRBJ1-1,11,CSAPTDTEAFF
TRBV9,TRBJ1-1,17,CASSVGAGGRMNTEAFF
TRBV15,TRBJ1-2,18,CATSRDGDLGATNYGYTF
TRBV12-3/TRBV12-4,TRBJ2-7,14,CASSLAGPNYEQYF
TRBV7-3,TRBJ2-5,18,CASSLINGDSDYQETQYF
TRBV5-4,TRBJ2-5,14,CASSLSGAQETQYF
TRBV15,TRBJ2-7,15,CATSSRDRGNYEQYF
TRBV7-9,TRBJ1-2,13,CASSPPLLDGYTF
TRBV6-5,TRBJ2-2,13,CASSYSLTGELFF
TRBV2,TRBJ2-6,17,CASGIGTPYSGANVLTF
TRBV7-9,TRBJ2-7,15,CASSLAWDSSGEQYF
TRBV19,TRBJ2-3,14,CASRGLGSTDTQYF
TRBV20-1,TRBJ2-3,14,CSAPGGIRTDTQYF
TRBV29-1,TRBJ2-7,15,CSVLRGLEAAYEQYF
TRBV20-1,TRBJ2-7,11,CSAGGAQKQYF